This TCR beta chain was sequenced during a study of tumor-infiltrating lymphocytes in localized non-small cell lung cancer. The overall study: Several tumor histologies, both smoking statuses, and some post-neoadjuvant chemotherapy samples were included.

CDR3 length: 13 residues. The ends were cut back, 6 bases at V and 9 bases at J, with 17 bases in the middle. Germline V gives CDR1 MDHEN, CDR2 SYDVKM. Profiling relied on immunoSEQ multiplex PCR, and the TCRdb table lists in-frame clones only, not all of them. The repertoire includes some 13,000 clones, roughly 72% of them detected once, and roughly an eighth sits in the top ten. Study-wide results and limits: Higher tumor T cell infiltration than in uninvolved lung was supported by TCRbeta sequencing. Not all patients were TCR sequenced, owing to tissue quantity.

As for this clone: Its cognate antigen is unknown.

This sequence was found in a human donor with non-small cell lung cancer. The gene calls are TRBV28 and TRBJ1-2; D gene ambiguous. The material sequenced was uninvolved lung tissue not adjacent to the tumor. As DNA, the CDR3 is TGTGCCAGCAGCCCCTTAGCAGTGGTGAGCTACACCTTC. It is translated as CASSPLAVVSYTF.